This TCR beta chain was found in a study of Graves' ophthalmopathy and Graves' hyperthyroidism (dated by TCRdb to 2017 to 2018). General notes on the study: Peripheral blood was collected at initial diagnosis, prior to any treatment. The study used TCR beta repertoire signatures to distinguish Graves' ophthalmopathy from Graves' hyperthyroidism and to predict progression to ophthalmopathy. In total, approximately 130 blood samples were TCR-sequenced: 40 to 45 ophthalmopathy, over 70 hyperthyroidism and about 17 hyperthyroidism-to-ophthalmopathy patients. To explore V-J signatures that separate ophthalmopathy from hyperthyroidism, a discovery set of approximately 100 patients was enrolled, consisting of about 45 with ophthalmopathy and around 60 with stable hyperthyroidism. An independent validation cohort was composed of approximately 18 hyperthyroidism patients and 15 to 17 patients who later progressed from hyperthyroidism to ophthalmopathy. T-cell repertoires of thyroid tissue and blood were compared in over 5 hyperthyroidism patients. After sampling, hyperthyroidism patients received methimazole starting at 30 mg daily, and ophthalmopathy patients received high-dose intravenous methylprednisolone. For training and testing, the 100 or so patients in the discovery cohort were randomly divided in a 7:3 ratio.

Points the paper makes about the study in general: The 13-signature model separated ophthalmopathy from stable hyperthyroidism with about 86% sensitivity and 81.08% specificity in cross-validation, and 80%/75% in the test set. Among expanded thyroid clonotypes with frequency above 0.001, most also showed up in blood, which suggests that blood repertoires may reflect the thyroid immune response. No statistical method was used to predetermine the sample size, and group allocation was not hidden from the investigators. In validation, the model predicted ophthalmopathy progression with about 71% sensitivity and approximately 75% specificity; roughly 11 predicted patients were CT-confirmed with GO in a median of about 6.2 months.

For repertoire sequencing, the TCR beta CDR3 regions were amplified from RNA transcripts. HTBI primers and the Qiagen OneStep RT-PCR kit were used in a first-round RT-PCR, which was followed by a second-round multiplex PCR, size selection and purification. Libraries were sequenced on an Illumina HiSeq2000 using paired-end 100 bp reads. Concerning the study's data processing: SOAPnuke was used to process the reads, removing any read that contained adapters or uncalled bases, had a mean Phred below 15, or lacked an exact match to the constant primer or identifier. COPE v1.2.5 was used to merge high-quality paired reads. Clonotypes were defined as unique nucleotide sequences and were aligned to IMGT TRB V, D and J references using MiTCR v1.1. The analysis was limited to V-J combinations with a frequency above 0.0001, which together covered approximately 99% of repertoires. A TCR clonal expansion and chaos score per V-J combination was defined as the ratio of F50 clonal expansion to chaos observed in the TCRdist matrix. Welch's t-statistics and random forest were used to reduce the features to about 12 V-J combinations, which were then used as input to a naive Bayes classifier. The similarity between thyroid and blood repertoires was quantified using the Morisita-Horn index. In TCRdb, the public reads were trimmed at Q25 with fastp and aligned with MiXCR, with productive beta chains retained. Duplicate CDR3 protein sequences are folded into a single record with the most common DNA and genes. TCRdb's processing, not the authors' own work, is the source of the V and J calls. The sample profile shows about 220,000 distinct CDR3 sequences; roughly a fifth of them were found once. The ten largest clones represent around two fifths of the sample.

This clonotype has at least ten counts. The antigen it recognizes is unknown. Per-base qualities were not stored, and no clone one base away is much larger. CDR1 and CDR2 are drawn from the germline V gene (reference sequence): MNHEY, SMNVEV. The germline ends are 10 bases apart after V is trimmed by 6 bases and J by 4 bases. The CDR3, from cysteine to phenylalanine, totals 13 residues. The read is trimmed to its CDR3 DNA, 39 bases read in frame from base 1. Ophthalmopathy patients had moderately to severely active disease, Clinical Activity Score of at least 3, NOSPECS grade of at least 4, and disease duration under 3 months. Patients with other autoimmune diseases, uncontrolled infections, pregnancy or lactation were excluded. Diagnosis relied on clinical symptoms, serum thyroxine, TRAb, thyroid ultrasound and orbital computed tomography. Ficoll-Paque density gradient centrifugation was used to isolate PBMCs from 8 to 10 ml of fresh peripheral blood. Total RNA was extracted using Trizol reagent, and RNA quality was checked on an Agilent 2100 Bioanalyzer.

The chain employs TRBV27 and TRBJ1-3, with the identity of the D gene unclear. Material for sequencing was peripheral blood. The TCR was taken from a woman in her forties or fifties with Graves' ophthalmopathy. Donor details come from another sample of the same person, matched by shared clones. In nucleotide form, the sequence is TGTGCCAGCAGAACGCACGGAGGAAACACCATATATTTT. This codes for CASRTHGGNTIYF.